This TCR beta chain was sequenced for a study of blood T cell repertoires in COVID-19. The CDR3 is 13 amino acids. With 2 bases removed from V and 1 base from J, the gap between germline ends came to 5 bases. The germline V gene has CDR1 WSHSY and CDR2 SAAADI. This table comes from immunoSEQ multiplex PCR, and its TCRdb copy is limited to in-frame clones, with some not included. The data show roughly 200,000 clones, approximately 84% seen once. The chain recombines TRBV10-2 with TRBJ1-1; D call uncertain. The sequence came from an elderly woman with COVID-19, enrolled during active disease. The sequenced sample was peripheral blood. The CDR3 spells CASSEGRNTEAFF. CDR3 bases: TGCGCCAGCAGTGAGGGGAGGAACACTGAAGCTTTCTTT.